A single sample is the source of the 6 T cell receptor beta chains below, sequenced in a study of cytomegalovirus exposure and HLA in healthy donors. A multiplex PCR was run with 60 Vbeta primers and 13 Jbeta primers. The table came from immunoSEQ multiplex PCR; TCRdb's copy has only in-frame clones and leaves some out. Its table records tens of thousands of clones. The material sequenced was PBMCs. These receptors came from a woman between 25 and 40 years old in good health and CMV-seronegative.

The chain uses TRBV29-1 and TRBJ2-3, with 16 bases lining up with TRBD2. CDR1 is SQVTM, CDR2 ANQGSEA, per germline. V trimming: 7 bases; J trimming: 4 bases; junction bases outside the gene matches: 11. The CDR3 consists of 17 residues. The CDR3 region is CSGFTGLAGGPADTQYF. The CDR3 DNA reads as TGCAGCGGATTCACGGGACTAGCGGGGGGGCCTGCAGATACGCAGTATTTT.

CDR3 in DNA: TGTGCCAGCAGCCCAGCGGGCCGGAACACCGGGGAGCTGTTTTTT. It yields the protein CASSPAGRNTGELFF. The rearrangement uses TRBV7-2 and TRBJ2-2, with D maybe TRBD2 (6 bases). CDR3 length: 15 residues. Trimming stripped 5 bases from V and 1 base from J, with 11 bases between. The V gene's germline CDR1 is SGHTA and CDR2 FQGNSA.

V usage is TRBV4-2 and J usage is TRBJ2-3; D might be TRBD2 (5 bases). The V gene lost 1 base and the J gene lost 0 bases, with 11 bases spanning the gap. The CDR3 is 16 residues long. CDR1 is LGHNA and CDR2 is YNFKEQ in the germline V gene. The CDR3 nucleotides are TGTGCCAGCAGCCAAGGAGGAGGACCTAGCACAGATACGCAGTATTTT. Its protein product is CASSQGGGPSTDTQYF.

The chain has TRBV30 and TRBJ1-4; 9 nucleotides match TRBD1. After removal of 2 bases from V and 7 bases from J, the junction contained 8 bases not matched to a gene. The CDR3 spans 15 residues. Germline V CDR1 and CDR2: GTSNPN, SVGIG (reference sequence). Here the CDR3 reads CAWSIPDRGAEKLFF. CDR3 coding DNA: TGTGCCTGGAGTATCCCGGACAGGGGTGCTGAAAAACTGTTTTTT.

The chain is built from TRBV19 and TRBJ1-1; perhaps TRBD1 as D (5 bases). Germline CDR1 LNHDA, CDR2 SQIVND (reference sequence). This CDR3 is 13 amino acids long. Trimming took off 4 bases at V and 4 bases at J, with 10 bases between the two ends. The CDR3 DNA reads as TGTGCCAGTAGTAGCAACGGGGGCACTGAAGCTTTCTTT. Its protein is CASSSNGGTEAFF.

V is TRBV6-1 and J is TRBJ1-1; 10 bases agree with TRBD1. Germline CDR1 and CDR2: MNHNS and SASEGT. Trimming at V came to 8 bases and at J to 0 bases, leaving 3 bases not matched to a gene. The length of the CDR3 is 14 residues. CDR3 sequence reads: CASRTGGLNTEAFF. Here the CDR3 DNA reads TGTGCCAGCCGGACAGGGGGGTTGAACACTGAAGCTTTCTTT.